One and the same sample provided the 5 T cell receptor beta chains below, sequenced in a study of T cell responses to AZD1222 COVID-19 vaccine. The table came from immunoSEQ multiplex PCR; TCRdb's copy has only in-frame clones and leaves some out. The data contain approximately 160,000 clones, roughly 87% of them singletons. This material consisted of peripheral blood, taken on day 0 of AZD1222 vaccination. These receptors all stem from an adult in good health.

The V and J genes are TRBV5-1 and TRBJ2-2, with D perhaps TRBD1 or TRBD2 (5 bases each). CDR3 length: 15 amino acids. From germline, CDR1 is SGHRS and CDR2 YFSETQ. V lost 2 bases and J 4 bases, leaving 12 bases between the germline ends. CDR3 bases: TGCGCCAGCAGCTTAGGACCCGGGACCACCGGGGAGCTGTTTTTT. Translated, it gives CASSLGPGTTGELFF.

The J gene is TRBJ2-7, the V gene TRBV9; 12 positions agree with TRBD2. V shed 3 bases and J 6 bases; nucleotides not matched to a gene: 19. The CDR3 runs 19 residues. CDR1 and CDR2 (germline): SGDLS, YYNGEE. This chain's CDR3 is CASSETPYGLAGGLGEQYF. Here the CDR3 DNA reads TGTGCCAGCAGCGAGACGCCCTACGGGCTAGCGGGAGGGCTGGGCGAGCAGTACTTC.

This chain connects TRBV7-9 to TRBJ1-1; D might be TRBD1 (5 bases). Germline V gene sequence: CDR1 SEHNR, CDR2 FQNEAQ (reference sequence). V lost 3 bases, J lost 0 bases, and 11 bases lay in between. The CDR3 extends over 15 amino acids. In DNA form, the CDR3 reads TGTGCCAGCAGCTTCTCGGGACGGATGAACACTGAAGCTTTCTTT. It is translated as CASSFSGRMNTEAFF.

CDR3 coding DNA: TGTGCCAGCAGCCGACAGGGAGTCTCCTACGAGCAGTACTTC. Translation: CASSRQGVSYEQYF. The chain has TRBV11-2 and TRBJ2-7; 7 bases agree with TRBD1. Germline loops: CDR1 SGHAT, CDR2 FQNNGV. J gave up 0 bases and V 5 bases, and 4 bases lay outside the gene matches. The CDR3 is made up of 14 amino acids.

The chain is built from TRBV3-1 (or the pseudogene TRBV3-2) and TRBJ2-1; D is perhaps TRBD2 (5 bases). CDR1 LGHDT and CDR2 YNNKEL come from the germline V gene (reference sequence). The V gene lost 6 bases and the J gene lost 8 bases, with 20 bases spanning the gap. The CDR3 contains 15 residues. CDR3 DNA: TGTGCCAGCAGTCGCGGAGGCGGGTTTTTTGATGAGCAGTTCTTC. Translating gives CASSRGGGFFDEQFF.